In its sample, the clone carrying this TCR beta chain was seen a few times. Germline CDR1 and CDR2: SNHLY and FYNNEI. Deletions cut 1 base from V and 5 bases from J, with 12 bases between. The length of the CDR3 is 14 residues. Researchers ran the PCR with 60 Vbeta and 13 Jbeta primers. Authors' processing steps: A follow-up analysis tallied about 80 million unique TCR beta chains, roughly 11 million shared. Using immunoSEQ multiplex PCR, the repertoire was profiled, and TCRdb retains in-frame clones only, with some absent. That table is the source of V, J and clone size, and D and trimming were worked out from the DNA. This table holds about 170,000 clones, roughly 80% found once. This sample stems from a study of cytomegalovirus exposure and HLA in healthy donors. In the study overall: Clustering assigned approximately 79% of the approximately 400 genotyped donors to the Caucasian-associated ancestry cluster.

This TCR derives from a male donor in good health and CMV-seronegative. Sequenced material: PBMCs. The chain has TRBV2 and TRBJ2-7; perhaps TRBD2 as D (5 bases). For the CDR3, the DNA is TGTGCCAGCAGTGAAGGTCAATGGGGAGACGAGCAGTACTTC. Translated, it gives CASSEGQWGDEQYF.